This TCR beta chain is drawn from a study of blood T cell repertoires in COVID-19. This CDR3 is 13 amino acids long. Germline V lookup: CDR1 SQVTM, CDR2 ANQGSEA. This clone was recorded only once. Measured with immunoSEQ multiplex PCR; TCRdb has only the in-frame clones, and not every one. The table has around 140,000 clones, 75% to 90% seen once. The TCR was taken from a young man with COVID-19, enrolled during active disease. The chain couples TRBV29-1 to TRBJ2-5; possibly TRBD1 for D (6 bases). The specimen sequenced was peripheral blood. Here the CDR3 reads CGTGTPWGETQYF. The CDR3, as DNA: TGCGGCACCGGGACACCCTGGGGAGAGACCCAGTACTTC.